Below, one T cell receptor (beta chain) is given with its context. The data are from a study of blood T cell repertoires in COVID-19. Study background: Acute and convalescent COVID-19 samples came from the United States, Italy and Spain. Sources were T cells, B-cell-depleted T cells, or PBMCs; the material itself was cDNA or gDNA.

Per the authors' pipeline: Amplification from reference gene primers served as the basis for estimated nucleated cell counts. Clones were read by immunoSEQ multiplex PCR, and TCRdb kept only the in-frame ones, dropping some. V and J calls and clone size are as listed in that table; D and trimming were resolved from the DNA. Of about 150,000 clones listed, approximately 81% are singletons. CDR1 and CDR2 from the germline V gene are SGDLS and YYNGEE. V lost 3 bases to trimming and J lost 0 bases, with 10 bases between them. The CDR3 has 15 residues. Sequencing was done on a sample of peripheral blood. The sequence was collected from a human donor with acute or convalescent COVID-19. The donor label of this sample is uncertain. This sequence joins TRBV9 and TRBJ2-1, with unresolved D. CDR3 sequence (DNA): TGTGCCAGCAGCGGGCCCCCGGGCTCCTACAATGAGCAGTTCTTC. As protein: CASSGPPGSYNEQFF.